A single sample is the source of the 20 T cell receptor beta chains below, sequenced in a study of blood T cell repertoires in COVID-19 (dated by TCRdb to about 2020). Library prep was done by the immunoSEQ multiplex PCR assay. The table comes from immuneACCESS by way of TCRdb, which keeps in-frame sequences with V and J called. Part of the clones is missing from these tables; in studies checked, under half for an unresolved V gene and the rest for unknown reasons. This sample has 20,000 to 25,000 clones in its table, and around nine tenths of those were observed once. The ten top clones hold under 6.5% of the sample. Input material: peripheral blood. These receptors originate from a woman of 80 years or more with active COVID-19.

The CDR3 protein is CAIKGGNSDYGYTF. DNA of the CDR3: TGTGCCATCAAGGGGGGGAACTCGGACTATGGCTACACCTTC. The genes are TRBV10-3 and TRBJ1-2, with a possible D match to TRBD1 (6 bases). The germline CDR1 and CDR2 sequences are ENHRY and SYGVKD. V was pared by 7 bases and J by 3 bases, with 15 bases between. The CDR3 sequence is 14 residues long.

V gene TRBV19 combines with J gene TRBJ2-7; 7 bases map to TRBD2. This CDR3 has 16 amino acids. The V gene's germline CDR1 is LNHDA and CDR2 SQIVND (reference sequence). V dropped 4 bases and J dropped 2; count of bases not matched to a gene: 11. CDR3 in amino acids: CASSREGRERAYEQYF. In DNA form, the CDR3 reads TGTGCCAGTAGTAGGGAGGGCCGAGAGCGGGCCTACGAGCAGTACTTC.

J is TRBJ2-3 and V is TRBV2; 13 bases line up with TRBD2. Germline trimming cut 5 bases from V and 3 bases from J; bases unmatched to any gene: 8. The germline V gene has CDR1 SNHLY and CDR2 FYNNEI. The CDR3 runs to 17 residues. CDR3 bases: TGTGCCAGCAGTTTTAGTCCACTAGCGGGGGGGACAGATACGCAGTATTTT. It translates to CASSFSPLAGGTDTQYF. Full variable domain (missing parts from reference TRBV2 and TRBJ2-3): EPEVTQTPSHQVTQMGQEVILRCVPISNHLYFYWYRQILGQKVEFLVSFYNNEISEKSEIFDDQFSVERPDGSNFTLKIRSTKLEDSAMYFCASSFSPLAGGTDTQYFGPGTRLTVL.

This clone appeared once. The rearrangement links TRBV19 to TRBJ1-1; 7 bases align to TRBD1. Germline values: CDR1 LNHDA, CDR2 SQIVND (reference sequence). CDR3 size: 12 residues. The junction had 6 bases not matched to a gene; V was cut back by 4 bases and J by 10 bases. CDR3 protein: CASSRDRVRAFF. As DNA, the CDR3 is TGTGCCAGTAGTAGAGACAGGGTTCGAGCTTTCTTT.

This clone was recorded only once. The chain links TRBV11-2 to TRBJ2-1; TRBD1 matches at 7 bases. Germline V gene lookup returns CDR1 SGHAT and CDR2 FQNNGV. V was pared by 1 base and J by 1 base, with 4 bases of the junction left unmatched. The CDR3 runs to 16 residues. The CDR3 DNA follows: TGTGCCAGCAGCTTAGCCTACAGGGGTTCCTACAATGAGCAGTTCTTC. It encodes CASSLAYRGSYNEQFF.

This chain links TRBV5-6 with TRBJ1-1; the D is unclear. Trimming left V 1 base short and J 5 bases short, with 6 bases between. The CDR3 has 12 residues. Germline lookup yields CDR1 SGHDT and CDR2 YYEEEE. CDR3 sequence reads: CASSLTVTEAFF. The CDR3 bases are TGTGCCAGCAGCTTGACGGTGACTGAAGCTTTCTTT.

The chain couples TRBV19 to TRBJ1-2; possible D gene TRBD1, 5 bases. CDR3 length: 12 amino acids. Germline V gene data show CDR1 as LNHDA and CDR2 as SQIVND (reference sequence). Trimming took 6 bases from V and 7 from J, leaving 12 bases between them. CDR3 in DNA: TGTGCCAGTAGATACGGGGGGTCTGGCTACACCTTC. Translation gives CASRYGGSGYTF.

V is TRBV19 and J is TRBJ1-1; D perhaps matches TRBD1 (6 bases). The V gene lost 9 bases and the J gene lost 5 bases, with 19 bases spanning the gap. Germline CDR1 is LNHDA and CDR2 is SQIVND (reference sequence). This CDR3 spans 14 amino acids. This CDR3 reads CASSPRVGGTEAFF. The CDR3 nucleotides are TGTGCCAGCTCTCCGAGGGTAGGGGGTACTGAAGCTTTCTTT.

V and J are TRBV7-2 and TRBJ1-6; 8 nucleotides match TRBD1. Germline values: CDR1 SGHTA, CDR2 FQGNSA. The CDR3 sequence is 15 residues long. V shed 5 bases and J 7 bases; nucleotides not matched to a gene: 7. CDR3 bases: TGTGCCAGCAGCGCCAGGGACAGGTCAAATTCACCCCTCCACTTT. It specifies CASSARDRSNSPLHF.

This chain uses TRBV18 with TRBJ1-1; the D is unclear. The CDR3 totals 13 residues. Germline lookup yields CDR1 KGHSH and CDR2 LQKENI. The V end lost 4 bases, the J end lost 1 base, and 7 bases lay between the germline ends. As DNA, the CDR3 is TGTGCCAGCTCACTACAGCAGAACACTGAAGCTTTCTTT. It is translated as CASSLQQNTEAFF.

CDR3 in amino acids: CASSPPGRGELFF. In nucleotides, the CDR3 is TGCGCCAGCAGCCCTCCAGGGCGCGGGGAGCTGTTTTTT. V is TRBV4-1 and J is TRBJ2-2; the D gene is possibly TRBD1 (5 bases). The germline CDR1 and CDR2 sequences are MGHRA and YSYEKL. V lost 4 bases, J lost 7 bases, and 10 bases lay in between. The CDR3 sequence is 13 residues long.

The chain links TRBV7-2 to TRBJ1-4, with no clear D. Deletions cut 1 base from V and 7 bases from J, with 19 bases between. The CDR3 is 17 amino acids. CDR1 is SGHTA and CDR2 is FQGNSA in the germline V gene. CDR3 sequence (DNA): TGTGCCAGCAGCTTAGACCTCAGGCCTTCGGGAGGTGAAAAACTGTTTTTT. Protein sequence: CASSLDLRPSGGEKLFF.

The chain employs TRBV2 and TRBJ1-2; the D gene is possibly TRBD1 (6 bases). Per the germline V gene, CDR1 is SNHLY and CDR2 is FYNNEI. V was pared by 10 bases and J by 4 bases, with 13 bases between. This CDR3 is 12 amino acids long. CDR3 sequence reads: CATLGQSYGYTF. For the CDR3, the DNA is TGTGCCACCCTAGGACAGAGCTATGGCTACACCTTC. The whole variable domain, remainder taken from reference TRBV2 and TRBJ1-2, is EPEVTQTPSHQVTQMGQEVILRCVPISNHLYFYWYRQILGQKVEFLVSFYNNEISEKSEIFDDQFSVERPDGSNFTLKIRSTKLEDSAMYFCATLGQSYGYTFGSGTRLTVV.

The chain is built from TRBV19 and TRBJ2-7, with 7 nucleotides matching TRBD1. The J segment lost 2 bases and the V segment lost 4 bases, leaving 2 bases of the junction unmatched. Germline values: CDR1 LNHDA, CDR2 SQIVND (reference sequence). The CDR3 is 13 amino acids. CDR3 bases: TGTGCCAGTAGTAGGGGACAGACCTACGAGCAGTACTTC. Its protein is CASSRGQTYEQYF.

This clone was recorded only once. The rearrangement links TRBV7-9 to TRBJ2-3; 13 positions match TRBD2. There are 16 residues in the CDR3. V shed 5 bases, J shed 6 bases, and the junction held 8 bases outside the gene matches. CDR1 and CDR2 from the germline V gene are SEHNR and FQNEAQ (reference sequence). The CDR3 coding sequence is TGTGCCAGCAGCCGAGGACTAGCGGGGGTGTCGGATACGCAGTATTTT. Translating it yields CASSRGLAGVSDTQYF.

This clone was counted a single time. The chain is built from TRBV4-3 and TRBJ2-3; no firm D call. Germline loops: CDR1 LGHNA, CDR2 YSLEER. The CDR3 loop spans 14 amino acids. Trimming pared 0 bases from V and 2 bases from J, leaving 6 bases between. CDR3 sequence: CASSQEADTDTQYF. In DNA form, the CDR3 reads TGCGCCAGCAGCCAAGAGGCGGACACAGATACGCAGTATTTT.

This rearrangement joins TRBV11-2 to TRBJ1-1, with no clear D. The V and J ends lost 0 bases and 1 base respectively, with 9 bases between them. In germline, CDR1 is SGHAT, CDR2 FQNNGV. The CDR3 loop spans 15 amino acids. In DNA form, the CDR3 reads TGTGCCAGCAGCTTAGACCCCAGTTCGAACACTGAAGCTTTCTTT. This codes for CASSLDPSSNTEAFF.

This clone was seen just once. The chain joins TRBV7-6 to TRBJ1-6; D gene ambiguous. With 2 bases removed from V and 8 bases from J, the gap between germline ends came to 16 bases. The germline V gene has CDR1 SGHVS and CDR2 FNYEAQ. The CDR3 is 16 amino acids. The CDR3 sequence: CASSLRGTSVDSPLHF. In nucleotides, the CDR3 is TGTGCCAGCAGCTTACGCGGCACGTCCGTGGATTCACCCCTCCACTTT.

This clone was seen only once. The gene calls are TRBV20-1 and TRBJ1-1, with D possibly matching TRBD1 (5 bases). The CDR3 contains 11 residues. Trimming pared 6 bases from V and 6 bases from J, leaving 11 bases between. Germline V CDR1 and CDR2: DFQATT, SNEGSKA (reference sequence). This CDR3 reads CSALQGAEAFF. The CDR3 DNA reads TGCAGTGCCCTCCAGGGTGCTGAAGCTTTCTTT.

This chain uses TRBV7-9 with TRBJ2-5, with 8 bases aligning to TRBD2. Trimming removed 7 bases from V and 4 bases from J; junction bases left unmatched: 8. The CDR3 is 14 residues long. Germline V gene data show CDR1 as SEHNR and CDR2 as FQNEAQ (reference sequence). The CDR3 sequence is CASTTRGGAETQYF. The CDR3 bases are TGTGCCAGCACCACCCGGGGGGGTGCAGAGACCCAGTACTTC.